A single sample is the source of the 22 T cell receptor beta chains below, sequenced in a study of a mutant IDH1 vaccine in newly diagnosed glioma. No antigen has been identified for these receptors. Indicated time point: week 35, safety follow-up. The content of each vaccine dose was 300 ug of mutant IDH1 20-mer peptide, and topical imiquimod accompanied it. The assay was immunoSEQ multiplex PCR, and TCRdb's table has in-frame clones only and misses some. Among roughly 60,000 clones, roughly 79% were seen once, and the ten largest hold 4.5% to 6%. Sequencing used PBMCs, obtained from a glioma patient whose treatment included an IDH1 peptide vaccine. Source of these receptors: a man aged 40-55 years with glioma.

The chain joins TRBV11-2 to TRBJ2-7; 7 bases agree with TRBD2. Germline V gene lookup returns CDR1 SGHAT and CDR2 FQNNGV. The CDR3 totals 11 residues. Germline trimming cut 11 bases from V and 6 bases from J; bases unmatched to any gene: 7. CDR3 region: CAGGAGAEQYF. CDR3 bases: TGTGCCGGAGGGGCGGGAGCCGAGCAGTACTTC.

The chain's CDR3 is CASSRNLNYGYTF. In nucleotides, the CDR3 is TGTGCCAGCAGTCGGAACCTTAACTATGGCTACACCTTC. The J gene is TRBJ1-2, the V gene TRBV6-6; D is ambiguous. Between the trimmed V and J ends, which lost 5 bases and 1 base, there was a span of 8 bases. The CDR3 is made up of 13 amino acids. Germline values: CDR1 MNHNY, CDR2 SVGAGI (reference sequence).

This clone was found a few times. The genes are TRBV5-4 and TRBJ2-3; D ambiguous. Deletions cut 0 bases from V and 2 bases from J, with 10 bases between. The CDR3 covers 15 residues. Per germline, CDR1 SGHNT and CDR2 YYREEE (reference sequence). CDR3: CASSLVPATTDTQYF. The CDR3 DNA sequence: TGTGCCAGCAGCTTGGTCCCAGCTACCACAGATACGCAGTATTTT.

This clone was recorded a few times. The genes are TRBV4-2 and TRBJ2-7; D is tentatively TRBD1 or TRBD2 (7 bases each). Per germline, CDR1 LGHNA and CDR2 YNFKEQ. The CDR3 has 17 residues. Trimming took 0 bases from V and 4 from J, leaving 19 bases between them. The DNA of the CDR3 is TGTGCCAGCAGCCAAGAAGGCTCAGGGGGGGGTATGTACGAGCAGTACTTC. Protein product: CASSQEGSGGGMYEQYF.

The rearrangement joins TRBV27 to TRBJ2-7; 8 bases map to TRBD1. The CDR3 extends over 13 amino acids. CDR1 and CDR2 (germline): MNHEY, SMNVEV (reference sequence). Trimming at V came to 3 bases and at J to 4 bases, leaving 2 bases not matched to a gene. CDR3 sequence: CASSFGQGYEQYF. The CDR3 DNA sequence: TGTGCCAGCAGTTTTGGACAGGGTTACGAGCAGTACTTC.

The chain recombines TRBV7-2 with TRBJ2-5; 8 bases fit TRBD2. The CDR3 is made up of 16 amino acids. Trimming cost V 5 bases and J 4 bases; bases outside gene matches: 12. CDR1 and CDR2 from the germline V gene are SGHTA and FQGNSA. The CDR3, as DNA: TGTGCCAGCAGCGTGGAGGGCGGGAGGCGAGGAGAGACCCAGTACTTC. It yields the protein CASSVEGGRRGETQYF. The whole variable domain, remainder taken from reference TRBV7-2 and TRBJ2-5, is GAGVSQSPSNKVTEKGKDVELRCDPISGHTALYWYRQSLGQGLEFLIYFQGNSAPDKSGLPSDRFSAERTGGSVSTLTIQRTQQEDSAVYLCASSVEGGRRGETQYFGPGTRLLVL.

The gene calls are TRBV27 and TRBJ2-3, with D hard to call. The germline V gene encodes CDR1 MNHEY and CDR2 SMNVEV (reference sequence). This CDR3 is built from 16 residues. The V gene lost 5 bases and the J gene lost 5 bases, with 20 bases spanning the gap. CDR3: CASSPQTPKLVDTQYF. CDR3 nucleotide sequence: TGTGCCAGCAGTCCTCAGACCCCCAAACTCGTAGATACGCAGTATTTT.

CDR3 in DNA: TGCGCCAGCCATGGGTATAGGAGCACTGAAGCTTTCTTT. Protein product: CASHGYRSTEAFF. This chain links TRBV5-1 with TRBJ1-1; D uncertain. V was clipped by 7 bases and J by 4 bases, with 14 bases between them. The CDR3 consists of 13 residues. CDR1 is SGHRS, CDR2 YFSETQ, per germline. Filled out from reference TRBV5-1 and TRBJ1-1, the complete variable domain reads KAGVTQTPRYLIKTRGQQVTLSCSPISGHRSVSWYQQTPGQGLQFLFEYFSETQRNKGNFPGRFSGRQFSNSRSEMNVSTLELGDSALYLCASHGYRSTEAFFGQGTRLTVV.

The rearrangement uses TRBV5-6 and TRBJ1-2; 11 bases fit TRBD1. V lost 3 bases to trimming and J lost 6 bases; unmatched junction nucleotides: 1. Per the germline V gene, CDR1 is SGHDT and CDR2 is YYEEEE. This CDR3 has 13 residues. As DNA, the CDR3 is TGTGCCAGCAGCTGGACAGGGGGCGATGGCTACACCTTC. This sequence encodes CASSWTGGDGYTF. Based on the CDR3 plus reference TRBV5-6 and TRBJ1-2, the full variable domain is DAGVTQSPTHLIKTRGQQVTLRCSPKSGHDTVSWYQQALGQGPQFIFQYYEEEERQRGNFPDRFSGHQFPNYSSELNVNALLLGDSALYLCASSWTGGDGYTFGSGTRLTVV.

The chain joins TRBV6-1 to TRBJ1-1, with 9 bases lining up with TRBD1. CDR1 MNHNS and CDR2 SASEGT come from the germline V gene. The junction had 6 bases not matched to a gene; V was cut back by 6 bases and J by 7 bases. The CDR3 sequence is 13 residues long. In nucleotides, the CDR3 is TGTGCCAGCAGGATCACAGGGGGCGGTGAAGCTTTCTTT. Translated, it gives CASRITGGGEAFF.

The chain has TRBV5-1 and TRBJ2-7; 9 bases match TRBD2. Germline CDR1 and CDR2: SGHRS and YFSETQ. J lost 5 bases, V lost 3 bases, and 6 bases had no gene match. The CDR3 extends over 14 amino acids. The CDR3 DNA follows: TGCGCCAGCAGCTCCGGGACTAGCACCCACGAGCAGTACTTC. This codes for CASSSGTSTHEQYF.

The chain combines TRBV5-6 with TRBJ1-5; 7 bases line up with TRBD1. Germline trimming cut 4 bases from V and 3 bases from J; bases unmatched to any gene: 10. The length of the CDR3 is 16 residues. Germline assignment: CDR1 SGHDT and CDR2 YYEEEE. The CDR3 is CASSLGEEGANQPQHF. CDR3 DNA sequence: TGTGCCAGCAGCCTGGGGGAGGAGGGGGCCAATCAGCCCCAGCATTTT.

This chain links TRBV6-1 with TRBJ2-7; 7 bases are shared with TRBD1. The CDR3 is 13 residues long. Germline lookup yields CDR1 MNHNS and CDR2 SASEGT. J gave up 0 bases and V 6 bases, and 2 bases lay outside the gene matches. CDR3 residues: CASSWDSSYEQYF. The CDR3 DNA is TGTGCCAGCAGCTGGGACAGCTCCTACGAGCAGTACTTC.

This chain uses TRBV19 with TRBJ1-5, with TRBD1 as a possible D gene (5 bases). Germline V gene data show CDR1 as LNHDA and CDR2 as SQIVND (reference sequence). The CDR3 consists of 15 residues. V was cut by 7 bases and J by 0 bases, with 13 bases left in between. The CDR3 DNA sequence: TGTGCCAGTACGCGGGACCCCCTTAGCAATCAGCCCCAGCATTTT. It codes for CASTRDPLSNQPQHF.

J is TRBJ1-1 and V is TRBV7-2; D ambiguous. Germline lookup yields CDR1 SGHTA and CDR2 FQGNSA. V dropped 2 bases and J dropped 0 bases, with 7 bases sitting between them. This CDR3 comprises 14 residues. CDR3 bases: TGTGCCAGCAGCTTAAGGAGTATGAACACTGAAGCTTTCTTT. Translation: CASSLRSMNTEAFF.

This sequence joins TRBV27 and TRBJ2-1; D gene unclear. CDR1 and CDR2 (germline): MNHEY, SMNVEV (reference sequence). With 8 bases removed from V and 5 bases from J, the gap between germline ends came to 13 bases. There are 13 residues in the CDR3. The CDR3 coding sequence is TGTGCCAGCCGGGTCCTCGCCAACAATGAGCAGTTCTTC. Its translation: CASRVLANNEQFF.

V and J are TRBV7-2 and TRBJ1-1, with a tentative D call TRBD1 (6 bases). Trimming removed 5 bases at V and 1 base at J, with 17 bases between. This CDR3 is 16 amino acids long. CDR1 and CDR2 (germline): SGHTA, FQGNSA. CDR3 sequence: CASSLRGATKNTEAFF. CDR3 nucleotide sequence: TGTGCCAGCAGCCTCCGGGGGGCCACAAAGAACACTGAAGCTTTCTTT.

This chain uses TRBV6-1 with TRBJ1-3; TRBD1 is a possible D gene (5 bases). V was trimmed by 5 bases and J by 0 bases, leaving 11 bases between them. The CDR3 covers 15 residues. Germline V gives CDR1 MNHNS, CDR2 SASEGT. Written as DNA, the CDR3 is TGTGCCAGCAGTCCAGACAGCCACTCTGGAAACACCATATATTTT. As protein: CASSPDSHSGNTIYF.

The chain joins TRBV7-2 to TRBJ2-7; D is unresolved. Trimming left V 2 bases short and J 2 bases short, with 7 bases between. The CDR3 length is 13 residues. Germline values: CDR1 SGHTA, CDR2 FQGNSA. The CDR3 sequence: CASSLLRTYEQYF. The CDR3, as DNA: TGTGCCAGCAGCTTATTACGGACCTACGAGCAGTACTTC.

The rearrangement joins TRBV7-2 to TRBJ2-6; D gene uncertain. Germline V gene lookup returns CDR1 SGHTA and CDR2 FQGNSA. With 1 base removed from V and 0 bases from J, the gap between germline ends came to 10 bases. The CDR3 extends over 17 amino acids. The CDR3 loop is CASSLGVGFSGANVLTF. Here the CDR3 DNA reads TGTGCCAGCAGCTTAGGGGTAGGGTTCTCTGGGGCCAACGTCCTGACTTTC.

The chain employs TRBV4-3 and TRBJ2-2; perhaps TRBD2 as D (5 bases). Germline loops: CDR1 LGHNA, CDR2 YSLEER. CDR3 size: 15 residues. Trimming shortened V by 4 bases and J by 6 bases, and 15 bases separated the two germline ends. CDR3 protein: CASSRNEGPAGELFF. The CDR3 DNA reads as TGCGCCAGCAGCCGCAACGAGGGTCCGGCCGGGGAGCTGTTTTTT.

CDR3 sequence (DNA): TGTGCCTGGAGGGTCCTGGGCACCGGGGAGCTGTTTTTT. Translated, it gives CAWRVLGTGELFF. The rearrangement uses TRBV30 and TRBJ2-2; D ambiguous. CDR1 is GTSNPN, CDR2 SVGIG, per germline (reference sequence). Between the trimmed V and J ends, which lost 3 bases and 4 bases, there was a span of 9 bases. This CDR3 spans 13 amino acids.